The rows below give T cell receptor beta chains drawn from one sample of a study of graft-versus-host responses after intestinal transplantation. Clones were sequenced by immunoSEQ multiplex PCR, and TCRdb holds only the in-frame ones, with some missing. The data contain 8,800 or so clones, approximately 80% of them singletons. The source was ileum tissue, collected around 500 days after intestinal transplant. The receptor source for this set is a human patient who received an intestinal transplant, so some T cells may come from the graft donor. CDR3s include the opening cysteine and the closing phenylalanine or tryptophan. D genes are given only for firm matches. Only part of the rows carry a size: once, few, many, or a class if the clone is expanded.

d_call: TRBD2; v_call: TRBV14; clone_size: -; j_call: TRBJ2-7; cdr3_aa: CASSQGLAGPSYEQYF; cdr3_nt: TGTGCCAGCAGCCAAGGGCTAGCGGGCCCCTCCTACGAGCAGTACTTC
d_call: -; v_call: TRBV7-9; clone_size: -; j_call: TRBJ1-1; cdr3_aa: CASSSLGSEPEAFF; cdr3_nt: TGTGCCAGCAGCTCCCTAGGCTCAGAACCTGAAGCTTTCTTT
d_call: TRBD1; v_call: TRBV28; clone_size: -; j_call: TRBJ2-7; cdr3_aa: CASRTGVQYEQYF; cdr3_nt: TGTGCCAGCAGGACAGGGGTTCAGTACGAGCAGTACTTC
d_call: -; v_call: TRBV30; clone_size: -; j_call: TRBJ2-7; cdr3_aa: CAWSVQVGGEQYF; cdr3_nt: TGTGCCTGGAGTGTACAGGTAGGAGGGGAGCAGTACTTC
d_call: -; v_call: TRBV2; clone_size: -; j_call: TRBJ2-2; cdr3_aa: CASGYGELFF; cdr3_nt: TGTGCCAGCGGGTACGGGGAGCTGTTTTTT
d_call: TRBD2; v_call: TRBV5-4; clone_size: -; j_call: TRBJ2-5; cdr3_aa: CASSAGLAGVGETQYF; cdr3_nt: TGTGCCAGCAGCGCAGGACTAGCGGGGGTGGGGGAGACCCAGTACTTC
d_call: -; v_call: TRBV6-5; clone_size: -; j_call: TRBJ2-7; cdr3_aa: CASSSRSAGEQYF; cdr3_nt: TGTGCCAGCAGTTCCCGCAGCGCGGGCGAGCAGTACTTC
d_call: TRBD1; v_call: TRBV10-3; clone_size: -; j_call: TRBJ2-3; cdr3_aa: CATRPGQYTDTQYF; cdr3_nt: TGTGCCACTAGACCGGGACAGTATACAGATACGCAGTATTTT
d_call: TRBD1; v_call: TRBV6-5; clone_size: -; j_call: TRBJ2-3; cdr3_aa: CASSDGQGADTQYF; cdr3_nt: TGTGCCAGCAGTGACGGACAGGGGGCAGATACGCAGTATTTT
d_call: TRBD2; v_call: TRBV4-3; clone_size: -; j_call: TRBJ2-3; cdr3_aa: CASSQGSSGATLDTQYF; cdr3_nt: TGCGCCAGCAGCCAAGGGTCTAGCGGGGCGACGTTGGATACGCAGTATTTT
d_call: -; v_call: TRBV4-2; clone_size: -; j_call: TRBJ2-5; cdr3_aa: CASSQEGYQETQYF; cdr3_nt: TGTGCCAGCAGCCAAGAGGGGTACCAAGAGACCCAGTACTTC
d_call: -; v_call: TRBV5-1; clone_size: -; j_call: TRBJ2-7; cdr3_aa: CASSLEGVGYEQYF; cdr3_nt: TGCGCCAGCAGCTTGGAAGGGGTAGGCTACGAGCAGTACTTC
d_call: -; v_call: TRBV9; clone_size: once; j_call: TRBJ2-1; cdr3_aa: CASSVTISSYNEQFF; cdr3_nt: TGTGCCAGCAGCGTTACTATAAGCTCCTACAATGAGCAGTTCTTC
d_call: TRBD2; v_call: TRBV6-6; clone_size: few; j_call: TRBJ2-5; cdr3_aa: CASREPGLAGKETQYF; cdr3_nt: TGTGCCAGCAGAGAGCCGGGACTAGCGGGGAAAGAGACCCAGTACTTC
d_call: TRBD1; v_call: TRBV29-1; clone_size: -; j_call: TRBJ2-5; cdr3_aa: CSGRQGGETQYF; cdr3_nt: TGCAGCGGGCGACAGGGGGGGGAGACCCAGTACTTC
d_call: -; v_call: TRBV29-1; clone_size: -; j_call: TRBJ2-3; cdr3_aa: CSVPGSDTQYF; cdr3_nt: TGCAGCGTTCCAGGGTCGGATACGCAGTATTTT
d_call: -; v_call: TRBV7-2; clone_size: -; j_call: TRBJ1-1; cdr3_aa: CASSLVGGVNTEAFF; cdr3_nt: TGTGCCAGCAGCTTAGTGGGCGGGGTGAACACTGAAGCTTTCTTT
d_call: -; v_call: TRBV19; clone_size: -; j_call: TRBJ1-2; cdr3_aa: CASSIPLGGVYGYTF; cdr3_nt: TGTGCCAGTAGTATCCCCCTTGGCGGGGTCTATGGCTACACCTTC
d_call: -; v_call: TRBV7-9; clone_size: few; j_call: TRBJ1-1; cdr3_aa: CASSRTGKTEAFF; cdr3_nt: TGTGCCAGCAGCCGAACAGGAAAAACTGAAGCTTTCTTT
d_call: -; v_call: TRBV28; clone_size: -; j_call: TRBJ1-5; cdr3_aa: CASSMGSRNQPQHF; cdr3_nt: TGTGCCAGCAGTATGGGGTCGCGCAATCAGCCCCAGCATTTT
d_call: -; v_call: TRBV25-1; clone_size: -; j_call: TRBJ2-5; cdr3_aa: CASSEEIAGETQYF; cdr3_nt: TGTGCCAGCAGTGAAGAAATAGCAGGGGAGACCCAGTACTTC
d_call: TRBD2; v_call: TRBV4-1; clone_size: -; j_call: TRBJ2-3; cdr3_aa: CASSQGLAGTDTQYF; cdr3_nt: TGCGCCAGCAGCCAAGGACTAGCGGGCACAGATACGCAGTATTTT
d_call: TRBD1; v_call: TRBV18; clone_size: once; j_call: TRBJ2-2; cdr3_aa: CASSPYRQGADGELFF; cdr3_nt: TGTGCCAGCTCACCATATCGACAGGGGGCGGACGGGGAGCTGTTTTTT
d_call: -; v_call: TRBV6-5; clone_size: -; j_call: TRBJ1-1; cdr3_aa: CASSEWGIGEAFF; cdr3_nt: TGTGCCAGCAGTGAATGGGGGATAGGTGAAGCTTTCTTT
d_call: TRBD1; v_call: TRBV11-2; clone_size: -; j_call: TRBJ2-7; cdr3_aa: CASQRDRVYEQYF; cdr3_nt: TGTGCCAGCCAGCGGGACAGGGTCTACGAGCAGTACTTC
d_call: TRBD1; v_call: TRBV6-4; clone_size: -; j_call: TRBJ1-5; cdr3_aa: CASSYTGQGVSNQPQHF; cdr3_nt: TGTGCCAGCAGTTACACCGGACAGGGTGTGAGCAATCAGCCCCAGCATTTT
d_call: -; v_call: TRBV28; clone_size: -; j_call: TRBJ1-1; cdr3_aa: CASSLLQEVGTEAFF; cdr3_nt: TGTGCAAGCAGTTTATTGCAGGAGGTAGGTACTGAAGCTTTCTTT
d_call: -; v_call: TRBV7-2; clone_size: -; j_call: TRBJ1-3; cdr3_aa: CASSLGSTGNTIYF; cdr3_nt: TGTGCCAGCAGCTTGGGCAGCACTGGAAACACCATATATTTT